A single T cell receptor (beta chain) is shown here with its context. This clonotype was counted between two and nine times. This clone's antigen is unknown. Base qualities are missing; no much larger clone stands one base away. Via the germline V gene, CDR1 is LGHNA and CDR2 YNFKEQ. The CDR3 measures 17 amino acids from cysteine to phenylalanine. Left in the record is the CDR3 DNA by itself, 51 bases read in frame from the first base. V drops 0 bases and J drops 2 bases, leaving 11 bases in between. The sample originates from a study of quantifying T cell responses using KT2 cells (dated by TCRdb to 2016 to 2017). Some background on the complete study: RNA was DNase-treated and reverse transcribed with TCR alpha and beta constant-region primers, mostly using SuperScript III. Under optimum conditions, the T4 ligation step was estimated to exceed 8% efficiency. To avoid over-amplification, PCR2 was carried out as a SYBR Green qPCR and halted once a predetermined fluorescence threshold was reached. The paper's findings and limits, for the study overall: Counts of KT2 alpha and beta sequences scaled linearly with input KT2 cell number over several orders of magnitude. No side-by-side comparison between this pipeline and other TCR sequencing techniques was included in the study. KT2 sequences were detected down to the lowest spike-in tested, which was about one KT2 cell per 100,000 PBMC. Saturation in the detection of KT2 sequences was observed at very high KT2 spike-in numbers.

Known numbers of KT2, a T cell clone whose TCR had been sequenced previously, were spiked into unfractionated PBMC to test the sensitivity and accuracy of the pipeline. A range of KT2-to-PBMC ratios was set up by mixing KT2 cells into a fixed number of PBMC. Preparation of the library involved UMI-ligation and nested PCR. A single-stranded oligonucleotide carrying the Illumina SP2 sequence and a UMI was ligated to the cDNA 3' end using T4 RNA ligase 1. PCR1 used around 4 cycles (98 degrees C 15 s, 69 degrees C 30 s, 72 degrees C 40 s), and the beta primer was an equimolar mix of RC1.1 and RC1.2 that covered TRBC1 and TRBC2. From PCR2 onward, TCR alpha and beta chains were processed separately, and sample indices and Illumina adaptors were added. The UMI, placed after an 8-base spacer, consisted of 12 random nucleotides arranged as two hexamers with a spacer between them. The libraries were sequenced on an Illumina MiSeq using v2 2x251 paired-end chemistry, usually with more than ten samples in each run. PhiX DNA at about 5-7.5% was added to each sequencing library to increase diversity. On the authors' methods: bcl2fastq converted raw reads to FASTQ, and Demultiplexor demultiplexed the reads by dual indices. V and J genes were assigned by Decombinator through tag matching, with a single base-pair mismatch being allowed. Collapsinator used UMIs to correct both sequencing errors and frequency errors arising from PCR heterogeneity. CDR3Translator converted Decombinator identifiers to nucleotide sequence, translated to amino acids, and extracted CDR3 using C- and N-terminal motifs. A cluster of KT2 sequences sharing one unique molecular identifier was counted as one distinct KT2 TCR. Clones were called with MiXCR by TCRdb after fastp trimmed the public reads at Q25, and only in-frame beta chains were retained. CDR3 protein sequences are deduplicated, and each keeps its most common genes and DNA. V and J calls and clone size were set by TCRdb, not the authors. The sample table shows fewer than 40,000 distinct CDR3 sequences, and approximately 7% are seen once. Clones ranked in the top ten supply around 14% of the sample.

The chain is assembled from TRBV4-2 and TRBJ2-6, with the D gene too uncertain to name. The origin of this receptor is a human donor. The sample was PBMCs spiked with cells of the T cell clone KT2. The DNA sequence reads TGTGCCAGCAGCCAAGAAAGAGATAGTGCTGGGGCCAACGTCCTGACTTTC. Its protein is CASSQERDSAGANVLTF.